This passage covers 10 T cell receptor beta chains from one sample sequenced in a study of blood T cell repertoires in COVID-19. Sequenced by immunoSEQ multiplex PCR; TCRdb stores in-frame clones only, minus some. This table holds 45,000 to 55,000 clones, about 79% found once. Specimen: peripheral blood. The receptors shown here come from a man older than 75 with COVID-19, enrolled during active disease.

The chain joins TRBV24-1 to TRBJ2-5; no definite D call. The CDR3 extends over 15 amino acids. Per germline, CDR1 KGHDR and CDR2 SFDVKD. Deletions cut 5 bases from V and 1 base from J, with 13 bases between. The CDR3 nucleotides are TGTGCCACCAGTGGGAGCCCGAGCAGCCAAGAGACCCAGTACTTC. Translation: CATSGSPSSQETQYF.

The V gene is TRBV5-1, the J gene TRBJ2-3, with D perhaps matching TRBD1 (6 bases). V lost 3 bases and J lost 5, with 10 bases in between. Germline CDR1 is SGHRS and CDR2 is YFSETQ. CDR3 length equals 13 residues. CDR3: CASSSGQIDTQYF. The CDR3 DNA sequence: TGCGCCAGCAGCTCCGGACAGATAGATACGCAGTATTTT.

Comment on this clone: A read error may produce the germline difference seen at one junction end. CDR3 in amino acids: CASRLGGQRNEQFF. The CDR3 bases are TGTGCCAGCAGGTTGGGGGGACAGCGGAATGAGCAGTTCTTC. The rearrangement links TRBV5-4 to TRBJ2-1; D may be TRBD1 (7 bases). In germline, CDR1 is SGHNT, CDR2 YYREEE (reference sequence). The CDR3 sequence is 14 residues long.

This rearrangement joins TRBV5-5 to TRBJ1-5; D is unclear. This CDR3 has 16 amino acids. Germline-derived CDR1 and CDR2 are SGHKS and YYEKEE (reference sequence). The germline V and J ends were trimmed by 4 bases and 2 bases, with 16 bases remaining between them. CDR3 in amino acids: CASSPRTWEGNQPQHF. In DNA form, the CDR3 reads TGTGCCAGCAGCCCGCGGACTTGGGAAGGCAATCAGCCCCAGCATTTT.

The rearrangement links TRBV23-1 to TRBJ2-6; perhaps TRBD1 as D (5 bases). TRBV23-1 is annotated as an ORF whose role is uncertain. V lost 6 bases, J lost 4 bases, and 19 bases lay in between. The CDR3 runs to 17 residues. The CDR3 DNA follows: TGCGCCAGCAGCCTCCCTTACAGGCTCAGGGGGGCCAACGTCCTGACTTTC. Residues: CASSLPYRLRGANVLTF.

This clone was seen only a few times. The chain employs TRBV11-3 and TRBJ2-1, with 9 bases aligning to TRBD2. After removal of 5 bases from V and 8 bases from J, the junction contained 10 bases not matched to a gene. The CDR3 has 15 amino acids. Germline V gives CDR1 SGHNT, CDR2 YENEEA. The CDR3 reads CASSQLGGGAHEQFF. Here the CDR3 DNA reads TGTGCCAGCAGCCAGCTGGGCGGGGGGGCCCATGAGCAGTTCTTC. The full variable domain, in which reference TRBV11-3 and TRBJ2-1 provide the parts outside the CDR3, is EAGVVQSPRYKIIEKKQPVAFWCNPISGHNTLYWYLQNLGQGPELLIRYENEEAVDDSQLPKDRFSAERLKGVDSTLKIQPAELGDSAVYLCASSQLGGGAHEQFFGPGTRLTVL.

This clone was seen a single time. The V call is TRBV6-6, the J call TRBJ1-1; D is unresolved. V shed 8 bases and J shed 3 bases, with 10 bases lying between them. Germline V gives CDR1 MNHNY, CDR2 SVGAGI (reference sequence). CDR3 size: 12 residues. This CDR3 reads CASRPGDTEAFF. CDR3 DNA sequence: TGTGCCAGCCGGCCAGGTGACACTGAAGCTTTCTTT.

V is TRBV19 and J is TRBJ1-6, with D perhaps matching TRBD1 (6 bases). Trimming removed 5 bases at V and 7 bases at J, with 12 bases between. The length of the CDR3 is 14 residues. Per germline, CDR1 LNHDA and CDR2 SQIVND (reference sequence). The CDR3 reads CASSSGTPNSPLHF. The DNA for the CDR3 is TGTGCCAGTAGTTCTGGGACACCCAATTCACCCCTCCACTTT.

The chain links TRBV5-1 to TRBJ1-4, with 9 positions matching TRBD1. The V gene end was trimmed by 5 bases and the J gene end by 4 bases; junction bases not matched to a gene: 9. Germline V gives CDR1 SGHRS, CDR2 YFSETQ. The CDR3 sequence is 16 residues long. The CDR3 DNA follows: TGCGCCAGCAGTTTACAGGGGGCCGACGGTAATGAAAAACTGTTTTTT. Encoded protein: CASSLQGADGNEKLFF.

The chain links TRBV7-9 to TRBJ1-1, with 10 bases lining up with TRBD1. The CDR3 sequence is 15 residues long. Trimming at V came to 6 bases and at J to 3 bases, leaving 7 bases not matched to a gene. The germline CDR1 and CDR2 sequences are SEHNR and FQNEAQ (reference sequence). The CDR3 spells CASSRPGTGDTEAFF. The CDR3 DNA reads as TGTGCCAGCAGTCGGCCTGGGACAGGGGACACTGAAGCTTTCTTT.